This TCR beta chain was identified during a study of circulating and synovial CD4+ cells in juvenile arthritis. Cells came from less than 12 mL of blood per patient. PBMCs were sorted for HLA-DR+CD14-CD3+CD4+CD25low/- cells. Study-level findings and limits: Compared with bulk blood, circulating pathogenic-like lymphocytes shared substantially more CDR3 sequences with synovial T cells.

This CDR3 is built from 13 residues. Trimming removed 2 bases from V and 7 bases from J, with 9 bases in between. Germline V CDR1 and CDR2: SGHDN, FVKESK. TCRdb's table, derived via immunoSEQ multiplex PCR, lists solely in-frame clones and lacks some. This sample has about 2,000 clones, with roughly nine tenths found just once. Turning to this clone: Antigen: not known.

V usage is TRBV14 and J usage is TRBJ2-1; D is unclear. Specimen: HLA-DR+ CD4+ T cells from blood. The subset is: circulating pathogenic-like lymphocytes, sorted as HLA-DR+CD14-CD3+CD4+CD25low/- blood T cells. The source is a human donor with juvenile idiopathic arthritis. The CDR3 bases are TGTGCCAGCAGCCAAACCCTTGAGAATGAGCAGTTCTTC. It codes for CASSQTLENEQFF. Full variable domain (rest looked up from reference TRBV14 and TRBJ2-1): EAGVTQFPSHSVIEKGQTVTLRCDPISGHDNLYWYRRVMGKEIKFLLHFVKESKQDESGMPNNRFLAERTGGTYSTLKVQPAELEDSGVYFCASSQTLENEQFFGPGTRLTVL.